These 3 T cell receptor beta chains were all obtained from the same sample, sequenced in a study of control samples from healthy donors and cancer patients. Clones were sequenced by immunoSEQ multiplex PCR, and TCRdb holds only the in-frame ones, with some missing. The table records 95,000 to 130,000 clones, 88% of them present only once. The source material was blood. The receptors shown here come from a woman between 65 and 79 years old in good health.

The rearrangement uses TRBV6-6 and TRBJ2-5; D unresolved. V was cut by 11 bases and J by 2 bases, with 21 bases left in between. Germline V CDR1 and CDR2: MNHNY, SVGAGI (reference sequence). This CDR3 is 15 amino acids long. The CDR3 DNA reads as TGTGCCGGCCCCGACTTATATTGGAAACAAGAGACCCAGTACTTC. It encodes CAGPDLYWKQETQYF.

The V and J genes are TRBV6-5 and TRBJ1-2; D call uncertain. This CDR3 comprises 15 residues. Trimming shortened V by 0 bases and J by 4 bases, and 12 bases separated the two germline ends. Germline V gene sequence: CDR1 MNHEY, CDR2 SVGAGI. The CDR3 bases are TGTGCCAGCAGTTACTCAGTGGGTGTTATCTATGGCTACACCTTC. Its translation is CASSYSVGVIYGYTF.

The chain is built from TRBV5-4 and TRBJ2-2, with D possibly TRBD2 on 7 matching bases. The CDR3 totals 16 residues. Deletions cut 3 bases from V and 4 bases from J, with 16 bases between. The germline V gene encodes CDR1 SGHNT and CDR2 YYREEE (reference sequence). The CDR3 loop reads CASSWGAGAGTGELFF. The CDR3 bases are TGTGCCAGCAGCTGGGGGGCGGGGGCAGGCACCGGGGAGCTGTTTTTT.